This T cell receptor beta chain was profiled in a study of T-cell memory formation after mild COVID-19. Study-wide findings and caveats: The appearance of some responding clones in pre-infection memory suggested that cross-reactive memory joined. Day 15 to 85 contracting clones showed balanced CD4/CD8; later expanders leaned CD4+.

One entry per CDR3 protein results from TCRdb running MiXCR on the 5' RACE reads. The top ten hold about 3.8% of the sample, which has around 200,000 distinct CDR3 sequences, approximately 10% seen once. This clonotype was counted between two and nine times. Its cognate antigen is unknown. This CDR3 has 15 amino acids. V dropped 7 bases and J dropped 0 bases, with 13 bases sitting between them. The clonotype comes from a man aged 18-30 years who had mild COVID-19 (a few samples of this study predate the infection). Cell type and time point are not known. V usage is TRBV12-3 or TRBV12-4 and J usage is TRBJ2-4; D may be TRBD1 or TRBD2 (5 bases each). The specimen sequenced was PBMCs or a T cell subset sorted from them (not recorded which). The CDR3 DNA follows: TGTGCCAGCACCCACGAGGGGTTAGCCAAAAACATTCAGTACTTC. This translates into CASTHEGLAKNIQYF.